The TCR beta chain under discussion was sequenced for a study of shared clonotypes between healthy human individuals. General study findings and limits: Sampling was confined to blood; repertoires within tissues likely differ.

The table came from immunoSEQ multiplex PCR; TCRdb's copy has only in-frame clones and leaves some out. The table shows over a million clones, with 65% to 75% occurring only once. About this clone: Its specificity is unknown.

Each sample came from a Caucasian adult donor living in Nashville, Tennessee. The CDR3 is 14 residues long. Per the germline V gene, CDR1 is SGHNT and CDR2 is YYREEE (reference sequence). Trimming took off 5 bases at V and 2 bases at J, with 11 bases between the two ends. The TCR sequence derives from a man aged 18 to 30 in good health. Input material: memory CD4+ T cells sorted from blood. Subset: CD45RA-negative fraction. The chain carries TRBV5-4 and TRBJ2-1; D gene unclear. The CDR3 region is CASRPTMTYNEQFF. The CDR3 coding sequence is TGTGCCAGCAGGCCGACGATGACCTACAATGAGCAGTTCTTC.